The 32 T cell receptor beta chains reported below all come from one sample, sequenced in a study of vaccination effects on CD4 cells after COVID-19. The repertoire was sequenced with immunoSEQ multiplex PCR; TCRdb's copy has only in-frame clones and lacks some. The table shows 65,000 to 90,000 clones, with around 69% occurring only once. These receptors' antigens are unknown. Cells that had been cultured for approximately eleven days were the source of isolated CD4+ T cells. Two-dose vaccination with either BNT162b2 or mRNA-1273 was given to the participants. The source material was CD4+ T cells from PBMCs cultured without peptide, sampled after COVID-19 vaccination. These receptors were obtained from a human donor who received a COVID-19 vaccine.

V and J are TRBV9 and TRBJ2-5; D may be TRBD2 (5 bases). Trimming pared 8 bases from V and 4 bases from J, leaving 21 bases between. CDR3 length: 15 amino acids. CDR1 SGDLS and CDR2 YYNGEE come from the germline V gene. The CDR3 DNA sequence: TGTGCCAGTTCGAAAGCGGTTTTAGGCGTAGAGACCCAGTACTTC. Protein: CASSKAVLGVETQYF.

This sequence joins TRBV7-2 and TRBJ2-2; no definite D call. V dropped 1 base and J dropped 7 bases, with 13 bases sitting between them. CDR1 SGHTA and CDR2 FQGNSA come from the germline V gene. This CDR3 contains 15 residues. DNA for the CDR3: TGTGCCAGCAGCTTAGGATCAAGTCTCAGCGGGGAGCTGTTTTTT. Protein product: CASSLGSSLSGELFF.

The chain carries TRBV3-1 (or the pseudogene TRBV3-2) and TRBJ2-3; 8 nucleotides line up with TRBD1. CDR3 length: 19 residues. Germline CDR1 LGHDT, CDR2 YNNKEL (reference sequence). The J segment lost 4 bases and the V segment lost 1 base, leaving 16 bases of the junction unmatched. The CDR3 nucleotides read TGTGCCAGCAGCCAAGGGCCCGAACCCTCGGACAGGGTGGCAGATACGCAGTATTTT. This codes for CASSQGPEPSDRVADTQYF.

The chain employs TRBV6-6 and TRBJ1-5; the D is unclear. The CDR3 spans 13 residues. The V and J ends lost 8 bases and 0 bases respectively, with 8 bases between them. Germline CDR1 is MNHNY and CDR2 is SVGAGI (reference sequence). The CDR3 coding sequence is TGTGCCAGCCGAACATCTAGCAATCAGCCCCAGCATTTT. This translates into CASRTSSNQPQHF.

This clone was seen a few times. The gene calls are TRBV7-3 and TRBJ2-3; 10 bases agree with TRBD2. Trimming cost V 5 bases and J 6 bases; bases outside gene matches: 5. Germline V gives CDR1 SGHTA, CDR2 FQGTGA. There are 14 residues in the CDR3. The CDR3 region has the DNA TGTGCCAGCAGCAAGGGACTAGCGTTGGATACGCAGTATTTT. Translating gives CASSKGLALDTQYF.

The J gene is TRBJ1-5, the V gene TRBV19; D unclear. This CDR3 has 13 amino acids. Germline CDR1 and CDR2: LNHDA and SQIVND (reference sequence). Trimming cost V 6 bases and J 11 bases, with 17 bases left between them. CDR3 sequence: CASSPIGGKSQHF. Written as DNA, the CDR3 is TGTGCCAGTAGCCCGATCGGAGGGAAGTCCCAGCATTTT.

The V gene is TRBV2, the J gene TRBJ2-2; 9 positions match TRBD1. Germline trimming cut 7 bases from V and 6 bases from J; bases unmatched to any gene: 9. The germline CDR1 and CDR2 sequences are SNHLY and FYNNEI. The CDR3 is 15 amino acids. The CDR3 DNA is TGTGCCAGCAATTCTAGAACAGGGGGCGCCGGGGAGCTGTTTTTT. This sequence encodes CASNSRTGGAGELFF.

This clone has just a few counts. This sequence joins TRBV5-1 and TRBJ2-3, with a possible D match to TRBD1 (6 bases). The CDR3 length is 14 residues. The V end was cut by 6 bases, the J end by 0 bases, with 11 bases between. CDR1 and CDR2 (germline): SGHRS, YFSETQ. The CDR3 is CASTSDSSTDTQYF. The CDR3 nucleotides read TGCGCCAGCACCTCGGACAGTAGCACAGATACGCAGTATTTT.

This clone was found a few times. The genes are TRBV6-5 and TRBJ1-2; no clear D. CDR1 and CDR2 (germline): MNHEY, SVGAGI. Trimming left V 3 bases short and J 4 bases short, with 12 bases between. The CDR3 is made up of 14 amino acids. The CDR3 DNA reads TGTGCCAGCAGTTATAAGCATGTTGGCTATGGCTACACCTTC. This sequence encodes CASSYKHVGYGYTF.

The V call is TRBV6-5, the J call TRBJ1-1, with 7 bases identical to TRBD1. The V and J ends lost 0 bases and 1 base, in that order; junction bases with no gene match: 5. Germline V gene data show CDR1 as MNHEY and CDR2 as SVGAGI. The CDR3 sequence is 16 residues long. CDR3 in amino acids: CASSYSYQGGNTEAFF. The CDR3 coding sequence is TGTGCCAGCAGTTACTCGTACCAGGGGGGGAACACTGAAGCTTTCTTT.

This chain links TRBV7-2 with TRBJ1-1, with D hard to call. Trimming removed 1 base from V and 2 bases from J, with 8 bases in between. Germline V gives CDR1 SGHTA, CDR2 FQGNSA. The CDR3 is 14 amino acids. This chain's CDR3 is CASSLVRQNTEAFF. The CDR3, as DNA: TGTGCCAGCAGCTTAGTGAGGCAAAACACTGAAGCTTTCTTT.

In DNA form, the CDR3 reads TGTGCCAGCAGACCCCGGGACTATCCGGAGACCCAGTACTTC. Translation: CASRPRDYPETQYF. The chain employs TRBV7-2 and TRBJ2-5; 7 nucleotides match TRBD2. This CDR3 has 14 amino acids. Germline values: CDR1 SGHTA, CDR2 FQGNSA. Trimming at V came to 6 bases and at J to 5 bases, leaving 9 bases not matched to a gene.

The chain has TRBV18 and TRBJ2-7; the D gene could be TRBD1 or TRBD2 (5 bases each). V lost 4 bases, J lost 2 bases, and 18 bases lay in between. The CDR3 runs 16 residues. Germline-derived CDR1 and CDR2 are KGHSH and LQKENI. CDR3 in DNA: TGTGCCAGCTCACATGCGTCCGGGACGGTGACCTACGAGCAGTACGTC. Amino acid sequence: CASSHASGTVTYEQYV.

This clone was seen only a few times. This chain uses TRBV24-1 with TRBJ2-1; D remains ambiguous. V shed 5 bases and J shed 1 base, with 5 bases lying between them. This CDR3 region has 13 residues. Germline loops: CDR1 KGHDR, CDR2 SFDVKD. The CDR3 protein is CATSGGSYNEQFF. The CDR3 DNA is TGTGCCACCAGTGGTGGTTCCTACAATGAGCAGTTCTTC.

The rearrangement joins TRBV5-5 to TRBJ1-2; TRBD1 matches 7 bases. Germline V lookup: CDR1 SGHKS, CDR2 YYEKEE (reference sequence). With V trimmed by 5 bases and J by 6 bases, 4 bases remained unmatched. This CDR3 is 12 amino acids long. This CDR3 is CASSLQGNGYTF. The DNA of the CDR3 is TGTGCCAGCAGTTTACAGGGGAATGGCTACACCTTC. Full variable domain (rest looked up from reference TRBV5-5 and TRBJ1-2): DAGVTQSPTHLIKTRGQQVTLRCSPISGHKSVSWYQQVLGQGPQFIFQYYEKEERGRGNFPDRFSARQFPNYSSELNVNALLLGDSALYLCASSLQGNGYTFGSGTRLTVV.

This clone showed up just a few times. The chain carries TRBV6-5 and TRBJ2-1, with 7 bases aligning to TRBD2. V lost 2 bases to trimming and J lost 4 bases; unmatched junction nucleotides: 5. Germline V lookup: CDR1 MNHEY, CDR2 SVGAGI. CDR3 size: 15 residues. The CDR3 nucleotides read TGTGCCAGCAGTTACAAGGGCGGGGGATACAATGAGCAGTTCTTC. It specifies CASSYKGGGYNEQFF.

The chain employs TRBV10-2 and TRBJ2-3; TRBD1 matches at 9 bases. There are 14 residues in the CDR3. Germline assignment: CDR1 WSHSY and CDR2 SAAADI. V dropped 6 bases and J dropped 3; count of bases not matched to a gene: 4. The CDR3: CASRDRGKTDTQYF. The DNA of the CDR3 is TGCGCCAGCAGGGACAGGGGAAAAACAGATACGCAGTATTTT.

V usage is TRBV3-1 (or the pseudogene TRBV3-2) and J usage is TRBJ2-5, with no clear D. The CDR3 runs 11 residues. Germline loops: CDR1 LGHDT, CDR2 YNNKEL (reference sequence). Trimming pared 1 base from V and 5 bases from J, leaving 2 bases between. This CDR3 reads CASSQVETQYF. In nucleotides, the CDR3 is TGTGCCAGCAGCCAAGTCGAGACCCAGTACTTC.

This clone was picked up one time. The chain couples TRBV6-1 to TRBJ1-2; D is unclear. The germline V and J ends were trimmed by 2 bases and 8 bases, with 12 bases remaining between them. The germline V gene has CDR1 MNHNS and CDR2 SASEGT. The CDR3 extends over 13 amino acids. The CDR3 reads CASSEIEVWGYTF. CDR3 bases: TGTGCCAGCAGTGAAATAGAGGTGTGGGGCTACACCTTC.

This chain connects TRBV19 to TRBJ1-2; D perhaps matches TRBD1 (5 bases). CDR1 and CDR2 (germline): LNHDA, SQIVND (reference sequence). The CDR3 runs to 14 residues. Trimming took 5 bases from V and 8 from J, leaving 18 bases between them. CDR3 protein: CASSRREGADGYTF. CDR3 nucleotide sequence: TGTGCCAGTAGTCGTCGCGAAGGGGCGGACGGCTACACCTTC.

The V gene is TRBV27, the J gene TRBJ1-2; D is possibly TRBD1 (5 bases). The CDR3 spans 13 residues. Germline loops: CDR1 MNHEY, CDR2 SMNVEV (reference sequence). V gave up 2 bases and J gave up 4 bases, with 8 bases separating them. The CDR3 spells CASSLKGSYGYTF. In DNA form, the CDR3 reads TGTGCCAGCAGTTTAAAGGGGAGCTATGGCTACACCTTC.

The genes are TRBV2 and TRBJ2-3; D is undetermined. Trimming removed 6 bases at V and 6 bases at J, with 7 bases between. Germline CDR1 and CDR2: SNHLY and FYNNEI. The CDR3 covers 11 residues. The CDR3 is CASSPLDTQYF. The DNA of the CDR3 is TGTGCCAGCAGCCCACTGGATACGCAGTATTTT. Variable domain in full (rest from reference TRBV2 and TRBJ2-3): EPEVTQTPSHQVTQMGQEVILRCVPISNHLYFYWYRQILGQKVEFLVSFYNNEISEKSEIFDDQFSVERPDGSNFTLKIRSTKLEDSAMYFCASSPLDTQYFGPGTRLTVL.

The chain has TRBV7-2 and TRBJ1-1; TRBD1 matches at 9 bases. Per the germline V gene, CDR1 is SGHTA and CDR2 is FQGNSA. The V and J ends lost 2 bases and 6 bases, in that order; junction bases with no gene match: 7. The CDR3 length is 15 residues. CDR3 nucleotides: TGTGCCAGCAGCTTACTAAGGACAGGGGCCGCTGAAGCTTTCTTT. Translating it yields CASSLLRTGAAEAFF.

The chain has TRBV27 and TRBJ2-2; the D call may be TRBD1 or TRBD2 (5 bases each). Germline V gives CDR1 MNHEY, CDR2 SMNVEV (reference sequence). Trimming took 2 bases from V and 3 from J, leaving 16 bases between them. The CDR3 totals 17 residues. The CDR3 nucleotides are TGTGCCAGCAGTTTAGGGGGAAGGGGCCCGGACACCGGGGAGCTGTTTTTT. It specifies CASSLGGRGPDTGELFF.

A few counts support this clone. This chain links TRBV2 with TRBJ2-2, with D possibly TRBD1 on 5 matching bases. The germline V gene encodes CDR1 SNHLY and CDR2 FYNNEI. The germline V and J ends were trimmed by 6 bases and 6 bases, with 17 bases remaining between them. The CDR3 extends over 15 amino acids. The CDR3 spells CASREWAGSAGELFF. For the CDR3, the DNA is TGTGCCAGCAGGGAATGGGCAGGGTCCGCCGGGGAGCTGTTTTTT.

The rearrangement joins TRBV6-5 to TRBJ2-5, with TRBD1 matching over 7 bases. The ends lost 6 bases at V and 5 bases at J; junction bases unmatched: 6. The germline CDR1 and CDR2 sequences are MNHEY and SVGAGI. This CDR3 contains 13 residues. The CDR3 sequence: CASRMTGSETQYF. The DNA of the CDR3 is TGTGCCAGCAGGATGACAGGGAGTGAGACCCAGTACTTC.

The rearrangement links TRBV28 to TRBJ1-3; 8 nucleotides line up with TRBD1. This CDR3 has 13 amino acids. The germline V gene encodes CDR1 MDHEN and CDR2 SYDVKM. V gave up 10 bases and J gave up 3 bases; unmatched junction bases: 5. CDR3 DNA: TGTGCCACCAGGGACAGGCTTGGAAACACCATATATTTT. Its translation: CATRDRLGNTIYF. The variable domain in full, completed from reference TRBV28 and TRBJ1-3, reads DVKVTQSSRYLVKRTGEKVFLECVQDMDHENMFWYRQDPGLGLRLIYFSYDVKMKEKGDIPEGYSVSREKKERFSLILESASTNQTSMYLCATRDRLGNTIYFGEGSWLTVV.

This clone has just a few counts. The V gene is TRBV6-5, the J gene TRBJ1-3; D is perhaps TRBD1 (5 bases). Germline V gene data show CDR1 as MNHEY and CDR2 as SVGAGI. The CDR3 extends over 14 amino acids. V was pared by 4 bases and J by 7 bases, with 14 bases between. The CDR3 sequence: CASSSVGRENTIYF. As DNA, the CDR3 is TGTGCCAGCAGTTCGGTCGGCAGGGAGAACACCATATATTTT.

V gene TRBV7-3 combines with J gene TRBJ1-2; D is undetermined. V shed 0 bases and J shed 8 bases, with 13 bases lying between them. The germline gives CDR1 SGHTA, CDR2 FQGTGA. This CDR3 spans 14 amino acids. The CDR3 is CASSLTRASGGYTF. Here the CDR3 DNA reads TGTGCCAGCAGCTTAACGAGGGCATCAGGAGGCTACACCTTC.

This clone was seen a handful of times. The chain couples TRBV28 to TRBJ1-5; D possibly corresponds to TRBD1 (6 bases). Between the trimmed V and J ends, which lost 6 bases and 0 bases, there was a span of 12 bases. Per germline, CDR1 MDHEN and CDR2 SYDVKM. This CDR3 is 15 amino acids long. CDR3 amino acids: CASRRRQDSNQPQHF. The CDR3 DNA follows: TGTGCCAGCAGACGAAGACAGGATAGCAATCAGCCCCAGCATTTT.

This clone was observed a single time. The chain is built from TRBV3-1 (or the pseudogene TRBV3-2) and TRBJ1-2, with TRBD1 matching 10 bases. This CDR3 contains 17 residues. V lost 2 bases and J lost 7; bases outside the gene matches: 13. Per the germline V gene, CDR1 is LGHDT and CDR2 is YNNKEL (reference sequence). CDR3 loop: CASSQSHRDRGFGGYTF. In DNA form, the CDR3 reads TGTGCCAGCAGCCAATCCCACCGGGACAGGGGATTTGGTGGCTACACCTTC.

The rearrangement uses TRBV2 and TRBJ1-1, with 7 bases that match TRBD1. CDR3 size: 13 residues. Germline CDR1 and CDR2: SNHLY and FYNNEI. V dropped 8 bases and J dropped 5; count of bases not matched to a gene: 8. CDR3: CASEKGARTEAFF. The DNA of the CDR3 is TGTGCCAGCGAGAAGGGGGCTCGGACTGAAGCTTTCTTT.